This is a list of T cell receptor beta chains from one sample in a study of T-cell reconstitution after alpha-beta-depleted transplantation in children. TCRdb processed the PCR reads anew with MiXCR; each CDR3 protein has one entry. The sample yields about 250,000 distinct CDR3 sequences, about 24% seen once. This sample comprised PBMCs, mostly from graft donor cells, obtained 360 days after TCRalphabeta/CD19-depleted stem cell transplant. The receptors derive from a female patient aged 2 to 10 who had a stem cell transplant for congenital amegakaryocytic thrombocytopenia, so the T cells may come from the graft donor. Both conserved end residues are part of each CDR3.

V gene,CDR3 protein
TRBV28,CASSQPGGSPPYEQYF
TRBV10-3,CAISGPGPSGRTDTQYF
TRBV20-1,CSAETGAYEQYF
TRBV5-1,CASSLMTGFMNTEAFF
TRBV5-5,CASSFGGHEQYF
TRBV3-1,CASSQEWRGFDEQYF
TRBV28,CASSHLHRTNTEAFF
TRBV29-1,CSVVASGGGTDTQYF
TRBV7-8,CASSLSPPGQGAGETQYF
TRBV12-3/TRBV12-4,CASSFGVGETQYF
TRBV18,CASSIQGPEQYF
TRBV6-2/TRBV6-3,CASSYIRDGNSPLHF
TRBV5-1,CASSLGRTTLYNEQFF
TRBV12-3/TRBV12-4,CASHSSLVETQYF
TRBV18,CASSTLVRIFSYNEQFF